These T cell receptor beta chains were read from a single sample in a study of T cells in Graves' hyperthyroidism and ophthalmopathy. TCRdb reprocessed the multiplex PCR reads via MiXCR and lists one record per CDR3 protein. The repertoire consists of 390,000 or so distinct CDR3 sequences, with around 15% occurring once and the leading ten covering less than 15%. Sequencing used blood. These receptors originate from a man between 18 and 29 years old with Graves' ophthalmopathy. CDR3s include the opening cysteine and the closing phenylalanine or tryptophan. Fields, in order: V gene, J gene, D gene, clone size, CDR3 protein, CDR3 DNA. D genes are given only for firm matches. For some rows the clone size is stated as once, few or many, or as a class when expanded; others skip it.

TRBV5-1,TRBJ1-2,-,many,CASSLHGYRVRRDYGYTF,TGCGCCAGCAGCTTACACGGATACAGGGTCAGGAGGGACTATGGCTACACCTTC
TRBV12-3/TRBV12-4,TRBJ1-2,-,many,CASSFVDPNGDYTF,TGTGCCAGCAGTTTTGTGGACCCAAATGGCGACTACACCTTC
TRBV10-1,TRBJ2-1,-,few,CASSEWGEKDNEQFF,TGCGCCAGCAGTGAGTGGGGGGAGAAGGACAATGAGCAGTTCTTC
TRBV5-6,TRBJ1-4,-,many,CASSTGTDNEKLFF,TGTGCCAGCAGCACTGGGACCGACAATGAAAAACTGTTTTTT
TRBV20-1,TRBJ2-7,TRBD1,many,CSADFQGAREQYF,TGCAGTGCCGATTTCCAGGGGGCGCGCGAGCAGTACTTC
TRBV15,TRBJ2-3,-,many,CATSRVVGGGTDTQYF,TGTGCCACCAGCAGAGTTGTGGGCGGGGGCACAGATACGCAGTATTTT
TRBV27,TRBJ2-2,-,few,CASSSDDRPVPGELFF,TGTGCCAGCAGTTCGGACGACAGGCCGGTCCCCGGGGAGCTGTTTTTT
TRBV7-3,TRBJ2-2,TRBD1,few,CASREGATGELFF,TGTGCCAGCAGAGAGGGGGCCACCGGGGAGCTGTTTTTT
TRBV7-2,TRBJ2-1,TRBD2,many,CASSVGTSGSNEQFF,TGTGCCAGCAGCGTCGGGACTAGCGGGAGTAATGAGCAGTTCTTC
TRBV2,TRBJ2-7,-,many,CASSGWKQYF,TGTGCCAGCAGTGGTTGGAAGCAGTACTTC
TRBV28,TRBJ1-1,-,-,CASSLGLRAFF,TGTGCCAGCAGTTTAGGCCTGCGAGCTTTCTTT
TRBV12-3/TRBV12-4,TRBJ2-1,-,-,CASSPEQLGRFF,TGTGCCAGCAGCCCCGAGCAGCTAGGTCGGTTCTTC
TRBV3-1,TRBJ2-7,TRBD2,-,CASSQDPPLVGGKGEQYF,TGTGCCAGCAGCCAAGATCCCCCGCTGGTGGGAGGGAAGGGGGAGCAGTACTTC
TRBV29-1,TRBJ1-1,-,many,CSVESPSHGPSHWNTEAFF,TGCAGCGTTGAATCCCCCTCACATGGTCCTTCCCACTGGAACACTGAAGCTTTCTTT
TRBV6-1,TRBJ1-3,-,few,CASSEASSGNTIYF,TGTGCCAGCAGTGAGGCCTCCTCTGGAAACACCATATATTTT
TRBV5-5,TRBJ2-7,-,-,CASSFRSTTYEQYF,TGTGCCAGCAGCTTTCGCAGCACTACCTACGAGCAGTACTTC
TRBV19,TRBJ1-1,-,many,CASSIIRSGVTEAFF,TGTGCCAGTAGTATAATCAGGTCTGGTGTCACTGAAGCTTTCTTT
TRBV4-1,TRBJ1-2,TRBD1,few,CASSLTGTGALAYYGYTF,TGCGCCAGCAGCCTGACCGGGACAGGGGCCCTAGCTTACTATGGCTACACCTTC
TRBV6-1,TRBJ1-3,-,-,CASTVTRDSGNTIYF,TGTGCCAGCACCGTAACACGGGACTCTGGAAACACCATATATTTT
TRBV7-8,TRBJ2-3,TRBD1,many,CASSLRDRGGDTQYF,TGTGCCAGCAGCTTAAGGGACAGGGGGGGAGATACGCAGTATTTT
TRBV6-1,TRBJ2-1,-,many,CASSTSGDEQFF,TGTGCCAGCAGTACCTCAGGGGATGAGCAGTTCTTC
TRBV5-1,TRBJ2-2,-,many,CASSFETGELFF,TGCGCCAGCAGCTTTGAGACCGGGGAGCTGTTTTTT
TRBV5-1,TRBJ1-1,-,few,CASSSRNTEAFF,TGCGCCAGCAGCAGTAGGAACACTGAAGCTTTCTTT
TRBV6-5,TRBJ2-1,-,many,CASSYSGSSPMLYNEQFF,TGTGCCAGCAGTTACTCAGGGTCTAGCCCCATGCTATACAATGAGCAGTTCTTC
TRBV4-1,TRBJ2-7,TRBD2,many,CASSQDLGTKARYEQYF,TGCGCCAGCAGCCAAGATCTCGGGACTAAGGCTAGATACGAGCAGTACTTC
TRBV6-1,TRBJ1-1,-,many,CASTPMGGLDEAFF,TGTGCCAGCACCCCGATGGGCGGGTTGGATGAAGCTTTCTTT
TRBV24-1,TRBJ2-5,TRBD1,many,CATWDSVQETQYF,TGTGCCACATGGGACAGCGTACAAGAGACCCAGTACTTC
TRBV3-1,TRBJ2-7,TRBD2,many,CASSPPSWTSGDSYEQYF,TGTGCCAGCAGCCCCCCCTCCTGGACTAGCGGGGACTCCTACGAGCAGTACTTC
TRBV15,TRBJ2-2,-,many,CATSRDQKGRTGELFF,TGTGCCACCAGCAGAGATCAGAAGGGGCGGACCGGGGAGCTGTTTTTT
TRBV7-2,TRBJ2-7,-,once,CASSLEAGQSYEQYF,TGTGCCAGCAGCTTAGAGGCGGGACAGTCCTACGAGCAGTACTTC
TRBV7-9,TRBJ2-7,-,many,CASSLDYRASYEQYF,TGTGCCAGCAGCCTAGACTACAGGGCATCCTACGAGCAGTACTTC
TRBV6-1,TRBJ2-7,-,many,CASSEVDGPSYEQYF,TGTGCCAGCAGTGAAGTCGACGGGCCCTCCTACGAGCAGTACTTC
TRBV27,TRBJ2-7,-,many,CASSLYPGVDEQYF,TGTGCCAGCAGTTTATATCCGGGAGTAGACGAGCAGTACTTC
TRBV5-1,TRBJ2-5,-,-,CASKTEETQYF,TGCGCCAGCAAGACGGAAGAGACCCAGTACTTC
TRBV11-3,TRBJ2-2,TRBD1,few,CASRDRNTGELFF,TGTGCCAGCCGGGACAGGAACACCGGGGAGCTGTTTTTT
TRBV4-1,TRBJ2-2,-,many,CASSPQFSAGELFF,TGCGCCAGCAGCCCGCAGTTTAGTGCCGGGGAGCTGTTTTTT
TRBV12-3/TRBV12-4,TRBJ2-7,-,many,CASSLVEGIPYEQYF,TGTGCCAGCAGTTTAGTGGAGGGGATCCCCTACGAGCAGTACTTC